The subject of this entry is one T cell receptor (beta chain). The data were obtained in a study of blood T cell repertoires in COVID-19. Turning to the study itself: Researchers got acute and convalescent COVID-19 samples from the United States, Italy and Spain. T cells, B-cell-depleted T cells, or PBMCs supplied cDNA or gDNA.

Clones were sequenced by immunoSEQ multiplex PCR, and TCRdb holds only the in-frame ones, with some missing. The sample holds about 52,000 clones, about 79% seen once. Germline trimming cut 8 bases from V and 5 bases from J; bases unmatched to any gene: 5. The germline CDR1 and CDR2 sequences are LNHDA and SQIVND (reference sequence). This CDR3 comprises 14 residues. Material for sequencing was peripheral blood. The source of this sequence is an older man with COVID-19, enrolled during active disease. The chain uses TRBV19 and TRBJ2-1, with 11 bases fitting TRBD1. CDR3 region: CASGQGALDNEQFF. CDR3 nucleotides: TGTGCCAGTGGACAGGGGGCGTTGGACAATGAGCAGTTCTTC.